The TCR beta chain described here comes from a study of T cells in Graves' hyperthyroidism and ophthalmopathy. V was shortened by 8 bases and J by 5 bases, with 7 bases between the two germline ends. The CDR3 extends over 11 amino acids. Uncontrolled infection, other autoimmune disease, pregnancy or lactation led to exclusion. The CDR3 regions of TCR beta were amplified from RNA transcripts. The primer set for the first-round RT-PCR of the TCR CDR3 was HTBI. TCRdb re-derived calls from the multiplex PCR reads in MiXCR, one entry per CDR3 protein. The sample comprises 400,000 or so distinct CDR3 sequences, about 14% of which are singletons, and 25% to 30% rests with the top ten. A few counts support this clonotype.

The rearrangement uses TRBV12-3 or TRBV12-4 and TRBJ1-5; no reliable D call. Sequenced sample: blood. This TCR came from a man aged 50 to 60 with Graves' ophthalmopathy. The CDR3 sequence is CASGDYQPQHF. The CDR3 DNA reads as TGTGCCAGCGGGGATTATCAGCCCCAGCATTTT.